These 18 T cell receptor beta chains were all obtained from the same sample, sequenced in a study of shared clonotypes between healthy human individuals. Generated by immunoSEQ multiplex PCR, the TCRdb table keeps only in-frame clones and is missing some. Of more than 2,000,000 clones in the sample, 80% to 95% were seen once. The sample taken for sequencing was naive CD4+ T cells from PBMCs. This sample's subset: CD45RA+ positively selected. The receptors come from a young man in good health. Some clones in this sample may be carry-over from other donors' samples.

On this clone: Within the sample, other DNA sequences also encode this same CDR3. The chain links TRBV19 to TRBJ2-5; maybe TRBD2 (6 bases). Between the trimmed V and J ends, which lost 3 bases and 5 bases, there was a span of 10 bases. Per germline, CDR1 LNHDA and CDR2 SQIVND (reference sequence). There are 13 residues in the CDR3. The CDR3 here is CASSIGGGETQYF. The CDR3 DNA sequence: TGTGCCAGTAGTATCGGGGGTGGGGAGACCCAGTACTTC.

The gene calls are TRBV18 and TRBJ2-6; 7 bases match TRBD1. This CDR3 spans 16 amino acids. The V gene's germline CDR1 is KGHSH and CDR2 LQKENI. V lost 4 bases, J lost 0 bases, and 3 bases stayed unmatched. In DNA form, the CDR3 reads TGTGCCAGCTCACACCCAGGGGGCTCTGGGGCCAACGTCCTGACTTTC. It is translated as CASSHPGGSGANVLTF.

This clone has only one observation. The same CDR3 also results from other DNA sequences found in this sample. The J gene is TRBJ1-2, the V gene TRBV11-2; 10 nucleotides match TRBD1. CDR3 size: 13 residues. V lost 3 bases, J lost 6 bases, and 1 base stayed unmatched. Germline V gene sequence: CDR1 SGHAT, CDR2 FQNNGV. The CDR3 coding sequence is TGTGCCAGCAGCTTCGGGACAGGGGATGGCTACACCTTC. As protein: CASSFGTGDGYTF. The variable domain in full, completed from reference TRBV11-2 and TRBJ1-2, reads EAGVAQSPRYKIIEKRQSVAFWCNPISGHATLYWYQQILGQGPKLLIQFQNNGVVDDSQLPKDRFSAERLKGVDSTLKIQPAKLEDSAVYLCASSFGTGDGYTFGSGTRLTVV.

This chain joins TRBV6-5 and TRBJ2-2, with TRBD2 matching over 9 bases. This CDR3 is built from 13 residues. Trimming took 6 bases from V and 13 from J; bases not matched to a gene: 9. The germline V gene encodes CDR1 MNHEY and CDR2 SVGAGI. The CDR3 DNA reads as TGTGCCAGCAGCCCAGGACTAGCGAGGTGGCTGTTTTTT. Protein product: CASSPGLARWLFF.

This sequence joins TRBV5-4 and TRBJ1-2; D gene ambiguous. The germline V and J ends were trimmed by 7 bases and 4 bases, with 14 bases remaining between them. This CDR3 region has 13 residues. Germline loops: CDR1 SGHNT, CDR2 YYREEE (reference sequence). In DNA form, the CDR3 reads TGTGCCAGCTCCCTTAGCCGCGTCTATGGCTACACCTTC. Its protein is CASSLSRVYGYTF.

The chain recombines TRBV6-5 with TRBJ1-6; no firm D call. Germline CDR1 MNHEY, CDR2 SVGAGI. The CDR3 contains 12 residues. V was shortened by 5 bases and J by 10 bases, with 9 bases between the two germline ends. The CDR3 DNA reads TGTGCCAGCAGTGACCATTTGTCACCCCTCCACTTT. Its protein is CASSDHLSPLHF.

The V and J genes are TRBV27 and TRBJ2-2; 9 bases align to TRBD2. V dropped 5 bases and J dropped 3; count of bases not matched to a gene: 4. There are 15 residues in the CDR3. Per germline, CDR1 MNHEY and CDR2 SMNVEV (reference sequence). The DNA of the CDR3 is TGTGCCAGCAGTCCCCGGACTAGCGACACCGGGGAGCTGTTTTTT. Translated: CASSPRTSDTGELFF.

Regarding this clone: This specimen includes other DNA sequences encoding the same CDR3. The rearrangement joins TRBV28 to TRBJ2-7; unclear D gene. CDR3 length equals 14 residues. Germline V gives CDR1 MDHEN, CDR2 SYDVKM. Trimming removed 2 bases at V and 3 bases at J, with 11 bases between. CDR3 loop: CASSLVGPNYEQYF. CDR3 sequence (DNA): TGTGCCAGCAGTTTAGTGGGCCCGAACTACGAGCAGTACTTC.

This clone was observed once. The gene calls are TRBV6-6 and TRBJ2-7; 11 nucleotides match TRBD2. Germline CDR1 MNHNY, CDR2 SVGAGI (reference sequence). The CDR3 sequence is 14 residues long. Trimming took 6 bases from V and 2 from J; bases not matched to a gene: 3. Written as DNA, the CDR3 is TGTGCCAGCAGAACTAGCGGGGGTACCTACGAGCAGTACTTC. Translation: CASRTSGGTYEQYF.

The chain links TRBV19 to TRBJ2-5; D unresolved. CDR3 size: 16 residues. Looked up from germline, CDR1 is LNHDA and CDR2 is SQIVND (reference sequence). The V end was cut by 5 bases, the J end by 4 bases, with 20 bases between. The CDR3 sequence is CASSFGPNRLIETQYF. The CDR3, as DNA: TGTGCCAGTAGTTTCGGGCCTAATCGGTTGATAGAGACCCAGTACTTC.

The rearrangement joins TRBV5-6 to TRBJ1-1; 7 bases are shared with TRBD1. Germline lookup yields CDR1 SGHDT and CDR2 YYEEEE. V was clipped by 6 bases and J by 1 base; unmatched bases: 9. CDR3 length: 15 amino acids. The CDR3 protein is CASTRVGGANTEAFF. CDR3 DNA: TGTGCCAGCACCCGCGTAGGGGGCGCGAACACTGAAGCTTTCTTT.

The V and J genes are TRBV29-1 and TRBJ2-7, with TRBD1 matching over 7 bases. The CDR3 totals 14 residues. Losses at the gene ends were 4 bases for V and 3 bases for J; bases not matched to a gene: 9. Germline V gene data show CDR1 as SQVTM and CDR2 as ANQGSEA. The CDR3 DNA is TGCAGCGTTGCGGGGACAGCTCCCAACTACGAGCAGTACTTC. Its protein is CSVAGTAPNYEQYF.

This clone was recorded only once. The V and J genes are TRBV5-6 and TRBJ2-7; the D gene could be TRBD1 or TRBD2 (6 bases each). The length of the CDR3 is 16 residues. CDR1 is SGHDT and CDR2 is YYEEEE in the germline V gene. Trimming removed 2 bases at V and 1 base at J, with 16 bases between. CDR3: CASSLRGAAASYEQYF. DNA of the CDR3: TGTGCCAGCAGCTTAAGGGGGGCCGCCGCGTCCTACGAGCAGTACTTC.

With regard to this clone: Other DNA sequences in the same sample also yield this CDR3. The chain carries TRBV5-1 and TRBJ2-7; D possibly corresponds to TRBD1 (6 bases). The CDR3 spans 15 residues. Germline-derived CDR1 and CDR2 are SGHRS and YFSETQ. The V gene lost 0 bases and the J gene lost 0 bases, with 10 bases spanning the gap. CDR3 in amino acids: CASSLAGASSYEQYF. CDR3 nucleotides: TGCGCCAGCAGCTTGGCAGGGGCCAGCTCCTACGAGCAGTACTTC.

V gene TRBV5-4 combines with J gene TRBJ2-1, with TRBD1 matching over 9 bases. Trimming cost V 3 bases and J 7 bases; bases outside gene matches: 14. The CDR3 has 17 residues. In germline, CDR1 is SGHNT, CDR2 YYREEE (reference sequence). The CDR3 bases are TGTGCCAGCAGCTCCGGCTGGGGGACAGGGAAACGAAATGAGCAGTTCTTC. Its translation is CASSSGWGTGKRNEQFF.

The rearrangement joins TRBV28 to TRBJ2-5; D not certain. The germline V gene has CDR1 MDHEN and CDR2 SYDVKM. Trimming pared 8 bases from V and 3 bases from J, leaving 13 bases between. CDR3 length: 13 residues. The CDR3 sequence: CASLTGREETQYF. The CDR3 region has the DNA TGTGCCAGCCTGACGGGCAGAGAAGAGACCCAGTACTTC.

J is TRBJ1-2 and V is TRBV5-1; D not resolved. Germline-derived CDR1 and CDR2 are SGHRS and YFSETQ. CDR3 length equals 12 residues. V was pared by 0 bases and J by 6 bases, with 6 bases between. As DNA, the CDR3 is TGCGCCAGCAGCTTGGATTTAGATGGCTACACCTTC. It yields the protein CASSLDLDGYTF. Full variable domain (rest looked up from reference TRBV5-1 and TRBJ1-2): KAGVTQTPRYLIKTRGQQVTLSCSPISGHRSVSWYQQTPGQGLQFLFEYFSETQRNKGNFPGRFSGRQFSNSRSEMNVSTLELGDSALYLCASSLDLDGYTFGSGTRLTVV.

The rearrangement joins TRBV6-1 to TRBJ2-7; TRBD2 is a possible D gene (5 bases). The V gene lost 4 bases and the J gene lost 7 bases, with 8 bases spanning the gap. The CDR3 is made up of 11 amino acids. CDR1 and CDR2 from the germline V gene are MNHNS and SASEGT. The CDR3 here is CASSVPGEQYF. For the CDR3, the DNA is TGTGCCAGCAGTGTACCGGGAGAGCAGTACTTC.